The following is a T cell receptor beta chain sequence with its context. Its antigen remains unknown. The entry originates in a study of a mutant IDH1 vaccine in newly diagnosed glioma. Study-level information: Most had both radiotherapy and temozolomide beforehand; others had only one.

As to time point: week 35, safety follow-up. Each dose delivered 300 ug of mutant IDH1 20-mer peptide subcutaneously with imiquimod. The table came from immunoSEQ multiplex PCR; TCRdb's copy has only in-frame clones and leaves some out. This table has around 60,000 clones, 80% to 85% appearing once. The CDR3 is 14 residues long. J lost 6 bases, V lost 10 bases, and 8 bases had no gene match. CDR1 is MNHNY, CDR2 SVGAGI, per germline (reference sequence). Material: PBMCs, obtained from a glioma patient whose treatment included an IDH1 peptide vaccine. The V and J genes are TRBV6-6 and TRBJ1-5, with TRBD1 identical over 11 bases. The sequence derives from a man aged 30-40 years with glioma. The CDR3 sequence: CATRTGGHGQPQHF. The CDR3 nucleotides are TGTGCCACGCGGACAGGGGGCCATGGTCAGCCCCAGCATTTT.